The text below deals with one T cell receptor beta chain. Germline V lookup: CDR1 LGHDT, CDR2 YNNKEL (reference sequence). The CDR3 is 14 amino acids. V dropped 0 bases and J dropped 2 bases, with 8 bases sitting between them. The assay was immunoSEQ multiplex PCR, and TCRdb's table has in-frame clones only and misses some. The profile covers under 450,000 clones, with more than 75% appearing a single time and around 3% taken by the ten largest. This entry is derived from a study of blood T cell repertoires in COVID-19. Source material: PBMCs or T cells enriched from blood (not recorded which). The chain joins TRBV3-1 (or the pseudogene TRBV3-2) to TRBJ2-7, with no clear D. The clonotype originates from a woman in her twenties or thirties who had recovered from COVID-19. In nucleotides, the CDR3 is TGTGCCAGCAGCCAAGACAGATTCACCTACGAGCAGTACTTC. Its protein product is CASSQDRFTYEQYF.